The 8 T cell receptor beta chains reported below all come from one sample, sequenced in a study of T cell responses to AZD1222 COVID-19 vaccine. Profiling relied on immunoSEQ multiplex PCR, and the TCRdb table lists in-frame clones only, not all of them. Counted here are approximately 150,000 clones, roughly 94% occurring once; the ten biggest clones make up around 4.4%. Sequencing used peripheral blood, obtained on day 0 of MenACWY control vaccination. These receptors all stem from an adult in good health.

CDR3 nucleotide sequence: TGTGCCAGCAGTTCTGGCGGGAGGGCGCATGAGCAGTTCTTC. Its translation: CASSSGGRAHEQFF. The chain carries TRBV6-2 or TRBV6-3 and TRBJ2-1; 9 nucleotides align to TRBD2. Looked up from germline, CDR1 is MNHEY and CDR2 is SVGEGT. V lost 4 bases to trimming and J lost 8 bases; unmatched junction nucleotides: 6. There are 14 residues in the CDR3.

CDR3 in DNA: TGCAGTGTCGGGCAGTACACAGATACGCAGTATTTT. It yields the protein CSVGQYTDTQYF. The V gene is TRBV29-1, the J gene TRBJ2-3; D gene ambiguous. The CDR3 covers 12 residues. CDR1 is SQVTM, CDR2 ANQGSEA, per germline.

The rearrangement links TRBV7-2 to TRBJ2-3, with D possibly matching TRBD2 (6 bases). V lost 1 base and J lost 0, with 8 bases in between. This CDR3 spans 15 amino acids. Germline CDR1 reads SGHTA; CDR2 reads FQGNSA. Here the CDR3 reads CASSLGGKSTDTQYF. For the CDR3, the DNA is TGTGCCAGCAGCTTAGGCGGGAAGAGCACAGATACGCAGTATTTT.

The chain links TRBV3-1 (or the pseudogene TRBV3-2) to TRBJ2-1, with 9 bases fitting TRBD2. Germline values: CDR1 LGHDT, CDR2 YNNKEL (reference sequence). The CDR3 spans 17 residues. V was pared by 0 bases and J by 1 base, with 4 bases of the junction left unmatched. This CDR3 reads CASSQEASGTSYNEQFF. CDR3 bases: TGTGCCAGCAGCCAAGAGGCTAGCGGGACGTCCTACAATGAGCAGTTCTTC.

V and J are TRBV5-4 and TRBJ2-1, with 8 bases matching TRBD2. The J segment lost 7 bases and the V segment lost 3 bases, leaving 9 bases of the junction unmatched. CDR1 and CDR2 (germline): SGHNT, YYREEE (reference sequence). CDR3 length: 15 amino acids. DNA for the CDR3: TGTGCCAGCAGCTATCCCGGGACTAGGAGGAATGAGCAGTTCTTC. Protein: CASSYPGTRRNEQFF. Complete variable domain (other parts from reference TRBV5-4 and TRBJ2-1): ETGVTQSPTHLIKTRGQQVTLRCSSQSGHNTVSWYQQALGQGPQFIFQYYREEENGRGNFPPRFSGLQFPNYSSELNVNALELDDSALYLCASSYPGTRRNEQFFGPGTRLTVL.

V usage is TRBV27 and J usage is TRBJ1-6; D call uncertain. This CDR3 is 14 amino acids long. Germline V lookup: CDR1 MNHEY, CDR2 SMNVEV (reference sequence). V was trimmed by 5 bases and J by 9 bases, leaving 14 bases between them. CDR3 sequence (DNA): TGTGCCAGCAGTCTCTGGACGCTGGGTTCACCCCTCCACTTT. Residues: CASSLWTLGSPLHF.

This chain connects TRBV19 to TRBJ2-1; 8 nucleotides agree with TRBD2. Germline CDR1 reads LNHDA; CDR2 reads SQIVND (reference sequence). There are 15 residues in the CDR3. Trimming cost V 5 bases and J 10 bases; bases outside gene matches: 13. The CDR3: CASSPPAGAGEEQFF. The CDR3 bases are TGTGCCAGTAGTCCCCCAGCGGGAGCGGGCGAGGAGCAGTTCTTC.

The CDR3 coding sequence is TGTGCCAGCAGAGCCGAGAGGGGCCCCCTGGGTGGCTACACCTTC. Protein product: CASRAERGPLGGYTF. J is TRBJ1-2 and V is TRBV21-1. TRBV21-1 is noted as a pseudogene. The CDR3 covers 15 residues.